One sample yielded the 2 T cell receptor beta chains listed below, sequenced in a study of early T cells in non-severe SARS-CoV-2 infection. From the 5' RACE reads, TCRdb called clonotypes with MiXCR, one entry per CDR3 protein. The sample lists 50,000 or so distinct CDR3 sequences; approximately 8% were seen once. Sequenced material: whole blood. The receptor source for this set is an adult who was a healthcare worker with PCR-confirmed SARS-CoV-2 infection or an uninfected control (not recorded which).

This clonotype has ten or more counts. The chain uses TRBV6-5 and TRBJ2-1; D unclear. Germline lookup yields CDR1 MNHEY and CDR2 SVGAGI. Trimming pared 6 bases from V and 0 bases from J, leaving 18 bases between. CDR3 length: 17 residues. The CDR3 loop reads CASRPLVLPYSYNEQFF. CDR3 bases: TGTGCCAGCAGACCCCTTGTTCTTCCATACTCCTACAATGAGCAGTTCTTC.

This clonotype appeared a few times. The chain has TRBV29-1 and TRBJ2-1; D is perhaps TRBD2 (5 bases). Germline loops: CDR1 SQVTM, CDR2 ANQGSEA. The CDR3 has 14 amino acids. V shed 4 bases and J shed 2 bases, with 12 bases lying between them. The CDR3 loop is CSVGWTPPYNEQFF. The DNA for the CDR3 is TGCAGCGTTGGGTGGACTCCCCCCTACAATGAGCAGTTCTTC.